This TCR beta chain was sequenced for a study of cytomegalovirus exposure and HLA in healthy donors. Study findings and constraints: No immune exposure information besides CMV serostatus was available.

Regarding this clone: Its specificity is unknown.

PCR used 60 Vbeta primers and 13 Jbeta primers. Generated by immunoSEQ multiplex PCR, the TCRdb table keeps only in-frame clones and is missing some. The data contain around 90,000 clones, 85% of them seen just once; the ten biggest clones take up 7% to 8.5%. The CDR3 sequence is 13 residues long. In germline, CDR1 is SGHNT, CDR2 YENEEA. V was pared by 5 bases and J by 0 bases, with 8 bases between. The sequenced material came from PBMCs. This clonotype was obtained from a middle-aged man in good health and CMV-seropositive. The gene calls are TRBV11-3 and TRBJ2-7, with TRBD2 as a possible D gene (5 bases). DNA of the CDR3: TGTGCCAGCAGCGAGGACTTCTCCTACGAGCAGTACTTC. Translation gives CASSEDFSYEQYF.